These T cell receptor beta chains were read from a single sample in a study of shared clonotypes between healthy human individuals. Assay used: immunoSEQ multiplex PCR; TCRdb lists only in-frame clones, some missing. The top ten hold roughly 1.2% of the sample, which has over 1.4 million clones, approximately 97% seen once. The material sequenced was naive CD4+ T cells sorted from blood. These TCRs come from a man between 25 and 39 years old in good health. Each CDR3 is given with its conserved first and last residue. Fields, in order: clone size, D gene, V gene, J gene, CDR3 DNA, CDR3 protein. D genes are given only for firm matches. Some rows mark clone size as missing; the rest say once, few, many or name a class of expanded clone.

abundance: .
d_gene: .
v_gene: TRBV7-9
j_gene: TRBJ2-1
CDR3nt: TGTGCCAGCAGCCTACTAGTCGATTTCGGGTACAATGAGCAGTTCTTC
CDR3aa: CASSLLVDFGYNEQFF

abundance: .
d_gene: .
v_gene: TRBV4-1
j_gene: TRBJ2-1
CDR3nt: TGCGCCAGCAGCCAAGACGGACAACGGTACAATGAGCAGTTCTTC
CDR3aa: CASSQDGQRYNEQFF

abundance: .
d_gene: .
v_gene: TRBV15
j_gene: TRBJ1-5
CDR3nt: TGTGCCACCAGCAGGGAGGGGAATCAGCCCCAGCATTTT
CDR3aa: CATSREGNQPQHF

abundance: once
d_gene: .
v_gene: TRBV5-6
j_gene: TRBJ1-2
CDR3nt: TGTGCCAGCAGCTTATTATTTGGAGGCTACACCTTC
CDR3aa: CASSLLFGGYTF

abundance: once
d_gene: TRBD1
v_gene: TRBV5-1
j_gene: TRBJ1-4
CDR3nt: TGCGCCAGCAGCTGGGACAGGGTGGGTGAAAAACTGTTTTTT
CDR3aa: CASSWDRVGEKLFF

abundance: .
d_gene: .
v_gene: TRBV15
j_gene: TRBJ1-4
CDR3nt: TGTGCCACCAGCAGAGATTTGGTCGAAAAACTGTTTTTT
CDR3aa: CATSRDLVEKLFF

abundance: once
d_gene: .
v_gene: TRBV23-1
j_gene: TRBJ2-1
CDR3nt: TGCGCCAGCAGTGTTGTAAGACCAAATGAGCAGTTCTTC
CDR3aa: CASSVVRPNEQFF

abundance: .
d_gene: TRBD1
v_gene: TRBV19
j_gene: TRBJ2-3
CDR3nt: TGTGCCAGCGGGACAGGGAGCCCAGATACGCAGTATTTT
CDR3aa: CASGTGSPDTQYF

abundance: once
d_gene: .
v_gene: TRBV7-9
j_gene: TRBJ2-5
CDR3nt: TGTGCCAGCAGAGGGAGGGGGGAGACCCAGTACTTC
CDR3aa: CASRGRGETQYF

abundance: .
d_gene: TRBD2
v_gene: TRBV5-1
j_gene: TRBJ2-3
CDR3nt: TGCGCCAGCAGCCGCCGACTAGCGGGAGGGGGGACACAGTTTACGCAGTATTTT
CDR3aa: CASSRRLAGGGTQFTQYF

abundance: .
d_gene: TRBD2
v_gene: TRBV7-2
j_gene: TRBJ2-7
CDR3nt: TGTGCCAGCAGCTTAATAGCGGGGTCGCAGTACTTC
CDR3aa: CASSLIAGSQYF

abundance: once
d_gene: TRBD2
v_gene: TRBV10-3
j_gene: TRBJ2-2
CDR3nt: TGTGCCATCAGGGGACTAGCGGGGGGTACCGGGGAGCTGTTTTTT
CDR3aa: CAIRGLAGGTGELFF

abundance: .
d_gene: TRBD2
v_gene: TRBV4-2
j_gene: TRBJ2-7
CDR3nt: TGTGCCAGCAGCCAACTGCGGGGGGCTATCTCCTACGAGCAGTACTTC
CDR3aa: CASSQLRGAISYEQYF

abundance: .
d_gene: TRBD1
v_gene: TRBV28
j_gene: TRBJ2-7
CDR3nt: TGTGCCAGCAGTGCCGGGACAGCTTTGGACGAGCAGTACTTC
CDR3aa: CASSAGTALDEQYF

abundance: .
d_gene: .
v_gene: TRBV7-2
j_gene: TRBJ1-1
CDR3nt: TGTGCCAGCAGCTTACGTCAAGGAGGTGGAGCTTTCTTT
CDR3aa: CASSLRQGGGAFF

abundance: .
d_gene: TRBD1
v_gene: TRBV18
j_gene: TRBJ1-1
CDR3nt: TGTGCCAGCTCACGGGACAGGCGGAACACTGAAGCTTTCTTT
CDR3aa: CASSRDRRNTEAFF

abundance: .
d_gene: .
v_gene: TRBV6-5
j_gene: TRBJ1-4
CDR3nt: TGTGCCAGCAGTTACGCCGAGTGGTCTGAAAAACTGTTTTTT
CDR3aa: CASSYAEWSEKLFF

abundance: .
d_gene: .
v_gene: TRBV6-5
j_gene: TRBJ1-1
CDR3nt: TGTGCCAGCAGTTACACGGCGCAGGGAGGAACTGAAGCTTTCTTT
CDR3aa: CASSYTAQGGTEAFF

abundance: .
d_gene: .
v_gene: TRBV19
j_gene: TRBJ1-5
CDR3nt: TGTGCCAGTAGATCAGTAGACACTTCCAATCAGCCCCAGCATTTT
CDR3aa: CASRSVDTSNQPQHF

abundance: .
d_gene: .
v_gene: TRBV7-2
j_gene: TRBJ2-7
CDR3nt: TGTGCCAGCAGCTTCGGCGGTCCCGTCTACGAGCAGTACTTC
CDR3aa: CASSFGGPVYEQYF

abundance: .
d_gene: TRBD2
v_gene: TRBV18
j_gene: TRBJ2-5
CDR3nt: TGTGCCAGCTCACCGGGCCTAGCGGGAGAAGAGACCCAGTACTTC
CDR3aa: CASSPGLAGEETQYF

abundance: .
d_gene: .
v_gene: TRBV4-3
j_gene: TRBJ1-1
CDR3nt: TGCGCCAGCAGCCAAGCCCCGATGGGTTACGGTGAAGCTTTCTTT
CDR3aa: CASSQAPMGYGEAFF

abundance: .
d_gene: TRBD2
v_gene: TRBV7-2
j_gene: TRBJ2-3
CDR3nt: TGTGCCAGCAGCTTTGGACTAGCGGGAGGAGGGGATACGCAGTATTTT
CDR3aa: CASSFGLAGGGDTQYF

abundance: .
d_gene: TRBD2
v_gene: TRBV19
j_gene: TRBJ2-5
CDR3nt: TGTGCCAGTAGTATTCGGGAGGGAACCCAGTACTTC
CDR3aa: CASSIREGTQYF

abundance: .
d_gene: .
v_gene: TRBV29-1
j_gene: TRBJ2-5
CDR3nt: TGCAGCGCCAGAAACCACGACACCCAAGAGACCCAGTACTTC
CDR3aa: CSARNHDTQETQYF

abundance: .
d_gene: TRBD1
v_gene: TRBV10-2
j_gene: TRBJ1-5
CDR3nt: TGCGCCAGCAGTTGGGACAGGTACAATCAGCCCCAGCATTTT
CDR3aa: CASSWDRYNQPQHF

abundance: .
d_gene: .
v_gene: TRBV5-1
j_gene: TRBJ2-2
CDR3nt: TGCGCCAGCAGCGTAGGACAGACGAACACCGGGGAGCTGTTTTTT
CDR3aa: CASSVGQTNTGELFF

abundance: .
d_gene: .
v_gene: TRBV9
j_gene: TRBJ2-1
CDR3nt: TGTGCCAGCAGCGTAGGCGGGAAGGTTTACAATGAGCAGTTCTTC
CDR3aa: CASSVGGKVYNEQFF

abundance: .
d_gene: .
v_gene: TRBV7-9
j_gene: TRBJ2-1
CDR3nt: TGTGCCAGCTTTCCAGGGAGGTCGGAAGGATACAATGAGCAGTTCTTC
CDR3aa: CASFPGRSEGYNEQFF

abundance: .
d_gene: .
v_gene: TRBV5-6
j_gene: TRBJ2-7
CDR3nt: TGTGCCAGCAGCTTTGACAGAATTTCCTACGAGCAGTACTTC
CDR3aa: CASSFDRISYEQYF

abundance: .
d_gene: .
v_gene: TRBV18
j_gene: TRBJ2-1
CDR3nt: TGTGCCAGCTCACGAGAGTTCTCCTACAATGAGCAGTTCTTC
CDR3aa: CASSREFSYNEQFF

abundance: .
d_gene: .
v_gene: TRBV28
j_gene: TRBJ2-7
CDR3nt: TGTGCCAGCGGAGGGACTATTAAATCCCGGCAGGGGTCCTACGAGCAGTACTTC
CDR3aa: CASGGTIKSRQGSYEQYF

abundance: .
d_gene: TRBD2
v_gene: TRBV19
j_gene: TRBJ2-2
CDR3nt: TGTGCCGTCAATGGGCGGGAGGGGAACACCGGGGAGCTGTTTTTT
CDR3aa: CAVNGREGNTGELFF

abundance: .
d_gene: .
v_gene: TRBV18
j_gene: TRBJ2-1
CDR3nt: TGTGCCAGCTCACTGTTGGACAGCCGGTACAATGAGCAGTTCTTC
CDR3aa: CASSLLDSRYNEQFF

abundance: once
d_gene: TRBD2
v_gene: TRBV2
j_gene: TRBJ2-3
CDR3nt: TGTGCCAGCAGAACACTAGCGGGGGTAGATACGCAGTATTTT
CDR3aa: CASRTLAGVDTQYF

abundance: .
d_gene: TRBD2
v_gene: TRBV2
j_gene: TRBJ2-7
CDR3nt: TGTGCCAGCAGTGAACTCCCGGGAGGGCCGACCGAGCAGTACTTC
CDR3aa: CASSELPGGPTEQYF

abundance: .
d_gene: .
v_gene: TRBV2
j_gene: TRBJ2-6
CDR3nt: TGTGCCAGCAGTATTACGGGGACTGGGGCCAACGTCCTGACTTTC
CDR3aa: CASSITGTGANVLTF

abundance: .
d_gene: .
v_gene: TRBV7-6
j_gene: TRBJ2-7
CDR3nt: TGTGCCAGCAGCCAGGACAGCTCCTACGAGCAGTACTTC
CDR3aa: CASSQDSSYEQYF

abundance: .
d_gene: TRBD1
v_gene: TRBV9
j_gene: TRBJ1-1
CDR3nt: TGTGCCAGCAGCAACCTTTGGGGACAGGGGGATTTTAACACTGAAGCTTTCTTT
CDR3aa: CASSNLWGQGDFNTEAFF

abundance: .
d_gene: .
v_gene: TRBV25-1
j_gene: TRBJ1-5
CDR3nt: TGTGCCAGCAGTGACCAGGGTGCGGCCAATCAGCCCCAGCATTTT
CDR3aa: CASSDQGAANQPQHF